This T cell receptor (beta chain) was documented in a study of blood T cell repertoires in COVID-19. Generated by immunoSEQ multiplex PCR, the TCRdb table keeps only in-frame clones and is missing some. The sample contains about 180,000 clones, 80% to 90% of which appear only once. The length of the CDR3 is 12 residues. V lost 4 bases and J lost 4, with 5 bases in between. Germline CDR1 SGHTA, CDR2 FQGNSA. This TCR was sampled from a man aged 60-69 years with acute or convalescent COVID-19. Specimen: peripheral blood. This sequence joins TRBV7-2 and TRBJ1-3; D gene uncertain. The CDR3 is CASSSQGNTIYF. Written as DNA, the CDR3 is TGTGCCAGCAGCTCACAGGGAAACACCATATATTTT.